The rows below give T cell receptor beta chains drawn from one sample of a study of blood T cell repertoires in COVID-19. Sequencing used immunoSEQ multiplex PCR; TCRdb keeps in-frame clones, though not all of them. The sample has approximately 170,000 clones, more than 75% seen once; the top ten hold roughly 3.9%. The sample comprised peripheral blood. Every receptor here comes from a man between 18 and 29 years old with active or convalescent COVID-19. Both conserved end residues are trimmed from each CDR3. D genes are given only for firm matches.

D: .; V: TRBV5-1; J: TRBJ2-2; length: 16; CDR3: ASSLESQVLLNTGELF
D: .; V: TRBV3-1/TRBV3-2; J: TRBJ2-1; length: 14; CDR3: ASSSTERSSYNEQF
D: .; V: TRBV21-1; J: TRBJ2-7; length: 11; CDR3: ASRTWVENEQY
D: .; V: TRBV9; J: TRBJ2-5; length: 11; CDR3: ASSTGTSKTQY
D: .; V: TRBV6-5; J: TRBJ1-1; length: 12; CDR3: ASSYEGTNTEAF
D: .; V: TRBV3-1/TRBV3-2; J: TRBJ2-2; length: 12; CDR3: ASSQRGGIGELF
D: .; V: TRBV28; J: TRBJ2-3; length: 14; CDR3: ASTPNVLLSTDTQY
D: .; V: TRBV7-7; J: TRBJ2-2; length: 11; CDR3: ASSLNPAGELF
D: .; V: TRBV5-5; J: TRBJ1-1; length: 13; CDR3: ASSLGFGAVTEAF
D: .; V: TRBV2; J: TRBJ2-1; length: 13; CDR3: ASSVSESSYNEQF
D: TRBD2; V: TRBV19; J: TRBJ2-3; length: 14; CDR3: ASSGGSGRLTDTQY
D: TRBD2; V: TRBV27; J: TRBJ2-1; length: 13; CDR3: ASATSRSSYNEQF
D: .; V: TRBV11-2; J: TRBJ2-5; length: 12; CDR3: ASSLFSLLETQY
D: TRBD1; V: TRBV6-5; J: TRBJ2-1; length: 12; CDR3: ASSPTGVNNEQF
D: .; V: TRBV19; J: TRBJ2-1; length: 15; CDR3: ASSILWTSSSYNEQF
D: TRBD2; V: TRBV7-9; J: TRBJ2-6; length: 15; CDR3: ASSPTGGAEGANVLT
D: TRBD2; V: TRBV29-1; J: TRBJ2-1; length: 10; CDR3: SVTSGYNEQF
D: .; V: TRBV9; J: TRBJ2-2; length: 14; CDR3: ASSVEAGTNTGELF
D: .; V: TRBV6-5; J: TRBJ2-3; length: 13; CDR3: ASSKRAGFTDTQY
D: TRBD1; V: TRBV4-1; J: TRBJ2-7; length: 13; CDR3: ASSAPGQTLYEQY
D: TRBD1; V: TRBV29-1; J: TRBJ1-2; length: 14; CDR3: SVDRQGPLFGYGYT
D: TRBD1; V: TRBV6-6; J: TRBJ1-2; length: 13; CDR3: ASSPENTGGGGYT
D: TRBD1; V: TRBV7-2; J: TRBJ2-3; length: 12; CDR3: ASRRTGAPDTQY
D: TRBD1; V: TRBV3-1/TRBV3-2; J: TRBJ2-7; length: 12; CDR3: ASSLTGGGDEQY
D: TRBD1; V: TRBV2; J: TRBJ1-3; length: 14; CDR3: ASSVQGAVVGNTIY
D: .; V: TRBV6-5; J: TRBJ1-5; length: 13; CDR3: ASNIRDLGNQPQH
D: TRBD1; V: TRBV5-1; J: TRBJ1-1; length: 13; CDR3: ASISGQGSFTEAF
D: .; V: TRBV21-1; J: TRBJ2-6; length: 17; CDR3: ASSPPGEGGLSGANVLT
D: TRBD1; V: TRBV5-1; J: TRBJ2-1; length: 14; CDR3: ASSLGQGLPYNEQF
D: TRBD1; V: TRBV18; J: TRBJ2-1; length: 12; CDR3: ASSPALGQGEQF
D: TRBD1; V: TRBV5-4; J: TRBJ2-2; length: 12; CDR3: ASSLETGGRELF
D: .; V: TRBV29-1; J: TRBJ1-2; length: 11; CDR3: SVEEAGFYGYT
D: .; V: TRBV6-5; J: TRBJ1-3; length: 13; CDR3: ASSYFPGRGNTIY
D: .; V: TRBV28; J: TRBJ2-3; length: 11; CDR3: ATTWTRGDTQY
D: TRBD1; V: TRBV4-1; J: TRBJ2-3; length: 13; CDR3: ASSQVGQLTDTQY
D: .; V: TRBV5-1; J: TRBJ1-1; length: 12; CDR3: ASSEPWGQGEAF
D: .; V: TRBV3-1/TRBV3-2; J: TRBJ1-2; length: 9; CDR3: ASSQYEAVR
D: .; V: TRBV13; J: TRBJ1-1; length: 17; CDR3: ASSSSWGGYRAKNTEAF
D: .; V: TRBV5-1; J: TRBJ2-1; length: 14; CDR3: ASSLVVRVAYNEQF
D: TRBD2; V: TRBV5-1; J: TRBJ2-3; length: 12; CDR3: ASSLDTIAGGEY
D: TRBD2; V: TRBV2; J: TRBJ2-3; length: 12; CDR3: ASRGLAATDTQY
D: .; V: TRBV19; J: TRBJ2-1; length: 13; CDR3: ASSMGLPPGNEQF
D: TRBD1; V: TRBV2; J: TRBJ1-6; length: 13; CDR3: ASRWDSSYNSPLH
D: TRBD1; V: TRBV6-6; J: TRBJ2-7; length: 15; CDR3: ASSRPILGTGDYEQY
D: .; V: TRBV5-4; J: TRBJ1-5; length: 12; CDR3: ASSLEGSGEPQH
D: TRBD2; V: TRBV12-5; J: TRBJ2-3; length: 16; CDR3: ASGLSTSGSPRTDTQY
D: .; V: TRBV29-1; J: TRBJ1-5; length: 11; CDR3: SVLSGKNQPQH
D: TRBD2; V: TRBV5-4; J: TRBJ2-7; length: 14; CDR3: ASRRGLAGESYEQY
D: TRBD2; V: TRBV6-6; J: TRBJ2-1; length: 14; CDR3: ASSAPSGGEVHEQF
D: .; V: TRBV19; J: TRBJ2-2; length: 13; CDR3: ASSPMGGNTGELF
D: TRBD1; V: TRBV24-1; J: TRBJ1-4; length: 14; CDR3: ATSDPRQGQGEKLF
D: TRBD2; V: TRBV5-1; J: TRBJ2-3; length: 14; CDR3: ASSLVGSGGADTQY
D: .; V: TRBV7-2; J: TRBJ2-4; length: 14; CDR3: ASSLRTGQAKNIQY
D: TRBD1; V: TRBV19; J: TRBJ1-1; length: 12; CDR3: ASSDLTGGTEAF
D: .; V: TRBV29-1; J: TRBJ2-7; length: 10; CDR3: SGLGLTYEQY
D: .; V: TRBV15; J: TRBJ2-7; length: 14; CDR3: ATSNVGVDSPNEQY
D: .; V: TRBV5-1; J: TRBJ2-7; length: 10; CDR3: ASSLPGYEQY
D: .; V: TRBV6-2/TRBV6-3; J: TRBJ1-1; length: 9; CDR3: ASSPGAEAF
D: .; V: TRBV19; J: TRBJ2-5; length: 13; CDR3: ASSRGPNHQETQY